This T cell receptor (beta chain) was obtained from a study of cytomegalovirus exposure and HLA in healthy donors (dated by TCRdb to between 2016 and 2019). For the wider study: In an earlier analysis of approximately 640 of the donors, 276 Gb of sequence data and some 100 million unique TCR beta sequences from about 179 million T cells were reported. The study profiled the T cell repertoires of under 700 subjects by immunosequencing and related them to cytomegalovirus serostatus. A later analysis re-examined previously published TCR beta repertoires from 600 to 700 donors and added high-resolution HLA genotyping to investigate patterns of TCR occurrence. The later analysis used no new phenotypic data to find candidate immune exposures, relying instead on TCR beta sequences and their occurrence across donors. Besides the first cohort of 666 subjects, a separate validation cohort made up of 120 different subjects was used. Because of strong linkage in the cohort, a handful of DR-DQ haplotypes were treated as single units for association and clustering. Among about 400 genotyped donors of the cohort, an average of around 220,000 unique TCR beta nucleotide sequences was sequenced per donor, of which 15% to 20% were non-productive. An earlier analysis of more than 450 of the donors used high-throughput TCR beta sequencing to judge whether each TCR beta V gene segment behaved as functional or pseudogenic. Approximately 300 gigabases of sequencing data and approximately 91 million unique TCR sequences made up an early release that covered roughly 670 HLA-typed donors. Typing coverage varied by locus: 629-630 donors for A, B, C, DRB1 and DQB1; roughly 510 for DQA1; nearly 610 for DPA1; roughly 470 for DPB1. To predict cytomegalovirus infection status, the study combined high-throughput TCR immunosequencing, statistical association of individual TCRs with disease status, and machine learning. A later genetic analysis used genome-wide SNP genotypes for about 65% of the roughly 670 donors, treating that subset as a discovery cohort. Of the roughly 400 genotyped donors, approximately 82% fell in the genetic ancestry cluster associated with self-reported Caucasian donors. The study was designed to test whether signatures of past pathogen exposure could be identified by cataloging public T cell receptors. Both class I and class II loci were covered by HLA typing, at four-digit resolution. Donor age, sex, ethnicity and CMV serostatus were collected together with the repertoire data. Every repertoire in the discovery cohort had been generated on one and the same sequencing platform. Beyond this particular receptor, the publication reports: A few of the identified cytomegalovirus-associated TCR beta chains were confirmed in vitro to be specific for cytomegalovirus antigens. For the cohort, immune exposure information was limited to CMV serostatus. According to the authors, the approach could potentially be generalized to other disease states and immunological phenotypes. A later analysis found that most CMV-associated TCR beta chains appeared HLA-restricted, with HLA associations seemingly driven largely by CMV exposure. A later analysis associated roughly 17,000 TCR beta sequences with specific HLA alleles at a false discovery rate of 0.05. This cohort had only TCR beta chains sequenced, and the lack of alpha or paired-chain data limited which features could be detected. The earlier analysis of 587 of the donors excluded 15 to 20 rarely observed V segments, including chromosome 9 orphons, because counts were too low. Most TCR sequences were seen in very few donors, while some public TCRs were found in many individuals. A group of highly shared sequence variants was considered likely to be a technical artifact of the sequencing pipeline. In a later analysis, the rate of TCR association differed among HLA loci, with DRB1 alleles having the most associated TCRs and HLA-C alleles having the fewest. According to a later genetic analysis, donors in an Asian-associated ancestry cluster had fewer N-insertions in productive TCRs than the roughly 660-donor mean. The presence/absence analyses assumed that sequencing depth was roughly uniform across donors, and that assumption may not be true. In an earlier analysis of 450 to 750 of the donors, most TCR beta V segments appeared in productive rearrangements about 87% or about 30% of the time, broadly matching IMGT annotations. A further reported finding was that TCR beta sequences accurately predicted the HLA-A and HLA-B alleles for most subjects in the first cohort. The study gave a list of some 150 TCR beta chains associated with cytomegalovirus. Because HLA typing was unavailable for some donors at each locus, only the typed subset was used in association tests. Correlated functional status among segregating V segments might reflect linkage disequilibrium, but an unknown experimental factor could not be ruled out. Compared with equally common non-associated chains, HLA-associated TCR beta chains in a later analysis were more clonally expanded and had lower generation probabilities. Several of the top co-occurrence clusters appeared to be linked to parvovirus B19, influenza, CMV and Epstein-Barr virus, according to a later analysis. Assigning TCR associations to individual alleles was difficult when HLA alleles, especially DR and DQ, strongly co-occurred. The classifier was reported to diagnose cytomegalovirus status with high specificity and sensitivity in both the original cohort and the validation cohort. A later genetic analysis associated a missense DCLRE1C variant with V-gene and J-gene trimming of TCR beta chains, and an independent cohort replicated the association.

The cohort consisted of approximately 690 healthy bone marrow donors. Cohort members were all nominally healthy when sampled, although unrecorded immune exposures were likely present. The donor was CMV seronegative and was included in the group of under 450 seronegative cohort members. A peripheral blood sample was collected from each donor, and TCR beta sequencing was performed on peripheral blood mononuclear cells. The Qiagen DNeasy Blood Extraction Kit was used to extract genomic DNA from the blood cell samples. Library construction relied on the immunoSEQ multiplex PCR assay. For the multiplex PCR, a mixture combining 60 forward primers for TCR Vbeta segments and 13 reverse primers for TCR Jbeta segments was used. The CDR3 region of rearranged TCR beta genes was amplified from genomic DNA by a multiplex PCR assay. The Illumina HiSeq System was used to sequence the amplified TCR beta libraries as 87-base-pair reads. The paper's processing steps were these. In a later analysis, some 80 million unique TCR beta chains were counted across the 500 to 700 repertoires, and some 10 million of these chains were shared by at least two donors. To remove PCR and sequencing errors, raw reads were error-corrected and collapsed into unique sequences using a nearest-neighbor algorithm that merged closely related sequences. V, D and J gene segments were assigned by aligning CDR3 sequences to IMGT reference sequences. Each retained sequence needed at least a six-nucleotide match to both a V gene segment and a J gene segment. Rearrangements were classified as productive when the CDR3 lacked stop codons and remained in frame with V and J, and all other rearrangements were classified as non-productive. CDR3 was defined according to IMGT convention as the region running from the second conserved V-encoded cysteine to the conserved J-encoded phenylalanine. The earlier analysis of some 580 of the donors excluded any sequence lacking an unambiguous match to a single V gene segment. In an earlier analysis of several hundred of the donors, a V segment was called functional when productive rearrangements were above 56.7%, and segregating when the standard deviation between donors exceeded 5%. A statistical classification framework was developed to diagnose cytomegalovirus status using the catalog of TCR beta chain sequences. In a later analysis, TCR nucleotide sequences were compared against IMGT/GENE-DB human TR gene sequences so that V and J genes could be assigned. In a later analysis, CDR3 sequences and most-parsimonious VDJ recombination scenarios were assigned using the TCRdist pipeline. In a later analysis, every TCR beta chain was defined by the combination of its CDR3 amino acid sequence and its V-gene family, and reads without a unique V-gene family were dropped. A later analysis removed 550 to 700 highly shared, low-generation-probability nucleotide sequences to deal with suspected cross-contamination and a sequencing artifact. In a later analysis, a clonal expansion index was calculated for each public chain from normalized within-repertoire ranks of inferred template counts. In a later analysis, generation probabilities were computed using a VDJ recombination model fitted to out-of-frame rearrangements, and the results were checked against IGoR. Hypergeometric tests were used in a later analysis to score TCR-TCR, TCR-HLA and TCR-CMV co-occurrence, with a repertoire-size bias correction applied to the TCR pairs. In a later analysis, false discovery rates were estimated by permuting HLA or CMV assignments 20 times. In a later analysis, co-occurring TCRs were grouped using DBSCAN, and TCRdist sequence similarity was added for clustering within HLA-allele-positive subsets. Co-occurrence clustering excluded repertoires with fewer than 30,000 or more than 120,000 public chains, plus five with anomalous nucleotide sharing. The immuneACCESS repertoire file appears here via TCRdb, limited to in-frame rearrangements. These files lack a portion of the clones; in checked studies, under half of the deficit traces to unresolved V genes, and the cause of the others is not known. V and J calls and clone size follow that table, whereas D and trimming were derived from the DNA. Counted in this sample were roughly 140,000 clones; around 80% of them appeared once. The ten most abundant clones make up 2% to 2.5% of the sample.

As concerns this clone: Its antigen has not been determined. No quality values exist for individual bases; no much larger clone is one base distant.

This sequence was found in a man aged 25 to 40 in good health and CMV-seronegative. The sample comprised PBMCs.

The nucleotide sequence is given as TGTGCCAGCAGCGTAGGTGGGGGCAATATTCAGTACTTC. This gives the protein CASSVGGGNIQYF. This chain is built from TRBV9 and TRBJ2-5; TRBD1 might be the D gene, on 6 matching bases. CDR1 and CDR2 are read off the germline V gene as SGDLS and YYNGEE. The CDR3 numbers 13 residues from cysteine through phenylalanine. Only the CDR3 DNA is retained, 39 bases long and in frame from the first base. Trimming removed 0 bases from V and 11 bases from J, leaving 14 bases between the germline ends.